In its sample, the clone carrying this T cell receptor beta chain was seen once. No antigen is known for it. CDR3 size: 14 residues. Germline V gives CDR1 MNHEY, CDR2 SVGEGT. With 6 bases clipped from V and 4 bases from J, the junction kept 7 bases outside the gene matches. The data belong to a study of T-cell reconstitution after alpha-beta-depleted transplantation in children. Study results and caveats: After transplant, at about two months, alpha-beta T cells were reportedly derived from several hundred expanded graft clones.

Preparation of the TCRbeta library used unique molecular identifiers. TCRdb re-called the PCR reads through MiXCR, storing one row per CDR3 protein. The sample lists fewer than 700,000 distinct CDR3 sequences, roughly 23% occurring once. This TCR was sampled from a boy younger than two who had a stem cell transplant for acute myeloid leukemia, so the T cells may come from the graft donor. The source was PBMCs, mostly from graft donor cells, collected 360 days after TCRalphabeta/CD19-depleted stem cell transplant. The chain couples TRBV6-2 or TRBV6-3 to TRBJ2-3; 7 positions agree with TRBD1. CDR3 bases: TGTGCCAGCAGGAAGACAGGGTCGGCAGATACGCAGTATTTT. This translates into CASRKTGSADTQYF.